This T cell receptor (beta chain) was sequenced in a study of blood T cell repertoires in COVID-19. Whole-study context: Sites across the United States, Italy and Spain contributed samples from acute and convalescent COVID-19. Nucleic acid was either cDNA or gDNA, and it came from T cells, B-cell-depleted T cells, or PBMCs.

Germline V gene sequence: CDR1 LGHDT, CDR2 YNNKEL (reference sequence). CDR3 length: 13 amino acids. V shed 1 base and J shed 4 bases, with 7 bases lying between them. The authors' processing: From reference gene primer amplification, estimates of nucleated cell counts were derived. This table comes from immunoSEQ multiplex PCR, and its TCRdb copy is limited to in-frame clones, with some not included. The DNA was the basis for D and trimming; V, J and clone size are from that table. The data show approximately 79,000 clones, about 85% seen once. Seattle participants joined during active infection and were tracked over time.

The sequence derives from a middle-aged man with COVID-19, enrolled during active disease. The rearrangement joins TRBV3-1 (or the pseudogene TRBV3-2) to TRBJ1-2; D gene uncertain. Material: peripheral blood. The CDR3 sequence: CASSQVASYGYTF. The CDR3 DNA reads TGTGCCAGCAGCCAAGTGGCCAGCTATGGCTACACCTTC.